This is a list of T cell receptor beta chains from one sample in a study of CD8+ T cells in alopecia areata. Here immunoSEQ multiplex PCR was the method, and the copy in TCRdb shows in-frame clones only, minus some. The sample carries around 13,000 clones, 68% recorded once. This specimen was skin, taken at week 4, from a patient treated with tofacitinib. These receptors were obtained from a human donor with alopecia areata. The CDR3 runs from the conserved cysteine through the conserved F or W. A D gene is named only where the DNA matches it firmly. The listing skips clone size in some rows; elsewhere it reads once, few, many or a size class.

v_gene: TRBV19; d_gene: -; abundance: -; j_gene: TRBJ2-7; CDR3nt: TGTGCCAGTAGTATGGACAGCCTCTTAAACTACGAGCAGTACTTC; CDR3aa: CASSMDSLLNYEQYF
v_gene: TRBV6-6; d_gene: -; abundance: -; j_gene: TRBJ2-7; CDR3nt: TGTGCCAGCAATAGGGGGAGCGAGCAGTACTTC; CDR3aa: CASNRGSEQYF
v_gene: TRBV7-2; d_gene: -; abundance: -; j_gene: TRBJ2-3; CDR3nt: TGTGCCAGCAGCTTAGGGGCGGGGCCAAGCACAGATACGCAGTATTTT; CDR3aa: CASSLGAGPSTDTQYF
v_gene: TRBV27; d_gene: -; abundance: -; j_gene: TRBJ2-7; CDR3nt: TGTGCCAGCAGTTTAAGAGGTGGGGGCTCCTACGAGCAGTACTTC; CDR3aa: CASSLRGGGSYEQYF
v_gene: TRBV4-1; d_gene: TRBD1; abundance: -; j_gene: TRBJ2-2; CDR3nt: TGCGCCAGCAGCCAACAGGGGGCCGGGGAGCTGTTTTTT; CDR3aa: CASSQQGAGELFF
v_gene: TRBV7-8; d_gene: -; abundance: few; j_gene: TRBJ2-5; CDR3nt: TGTGCCAGCAGCGACGGAACTGAGACCCAGTACTTC; CDR3aa: CASSDGTETQYF
v_gene: TRBV6-1; d_gene: TRBD1; abundance: -; j_gene: TRBJ2-7; CDR3nt: TGTGCCAGCAATAGGGACAGGGGGCGGTACGAGCAGTACTTC; CDR3aa: CASNRDRGRYEQYF
v_gene: TRBV7-2; d_gene: -; abundance: few; j_gene: TRBJ2-2; CDR3nt: TGTGCCAGCACCTCGAACTTCAACACCGGGGAGCTGTTTTTT; CDR3aa: CASTSNFNTGELFF
v_gene: TRBV4-3; d_gene: TRBD1; abundance: few; j_gene: TRBJ2-1; CDR3nt: TGCGCCAGCAGCCGCAGCGGGCAGGGGGCTAAGGATGAGCAGTTCTTC; CDR3aa: CASSRSGQGAKDEQFF
v_gene: TRBV14; d_gene: -; abundance: -; j_gene: TRBJ2-1; CDR3nt: TGTGCCAGCAGCCAAGTTGACAGGACTGGGTGGGAGCAGTTCTTC; CDR3aa: CASSQVDRTGWEQFF
v_gene: TRBV11-2; d_gene: TRBD2; abundance: -; j_gene: TRBJ2-7; CDR3nt: TGTGCCAGCACCCTTGGCCGGGGGGGCGACTACGAGCAGTACTTC; CDR3aa: CASTLGRGGDYEQYF
v_gene: TRBV4-1; d_gene: -; abundance: once; j_gene: TRBJ1-2; CDR3nt: TGCGCCAGCAGCCAAAGATCGGTTGCACTTCCCTGGGATGGCTACACCTTC; CDR3aa: CASSQRSVALPWDGYTF
v_gene: TRBV6-5; d_gene: -; abundance: -; j_gene: TRBJ2-7; CDR3nt: TGTGCCAGCAGTGATGAGGGGCCAACCTACGAGCAGTACTTC; CDR3aa: CASSDEGPTYEQYF
v_gene: TRBV10-3; d_gene: -; abundance: -; j_gene: TRBJ1-3; CDR3nt: TGTGCCATTGGGGAGTTGGGGAGTGGAAACACCATATATTTT; CDR3aa: CAIGELGSGNTIYF
v_gene: TRBV2; d_gene: -; abundance: -; j_gene: TRBJ1-5; CDR3nt: TGTGCCAGCAGTGAAAACCAAGGCAGTCAGCCCCAGCATTTT; CDR3aa: CASSENQGSQPQHF
v_gene: TRBV11-3; d_gene: TRBD1; abundance: once; j_gene: TRBJ1-4; CDR3nt: TGTGCCAGCAGCCGGGGACAGGGACTCGCAACTAATGAAAAACTGCTTTTT; CDR3aa: CASSRGQGLATNEKLLF
v_gene: TRBV10-3; d_gene: TRBD1; abundance: -; j_gene: TRBJ2-3; CDR3nt: TGTGCCATCAGTGGGGCACAGGGGGCCTGGAACACAGATACGCAGTATTTT; CDR3aa: CAISGAQGAWNTDTQYF
v_gene: TRBV29-1; d_gene: TRBD1; abundance: few; j_gene: TRBJ2-4; CDR3nt: TGCAGCGTTGCCCGAGACAGGGGTTTTCAGTACTTC; CDR3aa: CSVARDRGFQYF
v_gene: TRBV6-6; d_gene: -; abundance: -; j_gene: TRBJ1-1; CDR3nt: TGTGCCAGCAGTTACTATGGGGGGAACACTGAAGCTTTCTTT; CDR3aa: CASSYYGGNTEAFF
v_gene: TRBV10-3; d_gene: -; abundance: medium-sized; j_gene: TRBJ2-2; CDR3nt: TGTGCCATCGGAAGGGTGACCGGGGAGCTGTTTTTT; CDR3aa: CAIGRVTGELFF
v_gene: TRBV4-1; d_gene: TRBD1; abundance: once; j_gene: TRBJ2-5; CDR3nt: TGCGCCAGCAGCCAAGGAGGGGGCGTAGAGACCCAGTACTTC; CDR3aa: CASSQGGGVETQYF
v_gene: TRBV10-3; d_gene: -; abundance: -; j_gene: TRBJ2-3; CDR3nt: TGTGCCATCAGTGACAGGGTCACAGATACGCAGTATTTT; CDR3aa: CAISDRVTDTQYF
v_gene: TRBV5-1; d_gene: TRBD2; abundance: -; j_gene: TRBJ2-7; CDR3nt: TGCGCCAGCAGCTTGGACCCGGGGGGACCTGCCTACGAGCAGTACTTC; CDR3aa: CASSLDPGGPAYEQYF
v_gene: TRBV5-1; d_gene: -; abundance: -; j_gene: TRBJ1-2; CDR3nt: TGCGCCAGCACCGCTAAGGGAGGCTATGGCTACACCTTC; CDR3aa: CASTAKGGYGYTF
v_gene: TRBV27; d_gene: TRBD2; abundance: -; j_gene: TRBJ2-4; CDR3nt: TGTGCCAGCAGGCAGCTCGGGGGGGCCAAAAACATTCAGTACTTC; CDR3aa: CASRQLGGAKNIQYF
v_gene: TRBV7-2; d_gene: TRBD2; abundance: -; j_gene: TRBJ2-5; CDR3nt: TGTGCCAGCAGCTCGGGACTAGGGGTACAAGAGACCCAGTACTTC; CDR3aa: CASSSGLGVQETQYF
v_gene: TRBV7-2; d_gene: TRBD1; abundance: once; j_gene: TRBJ1-2; CDR3nt: TGTGCCAGCAGCTTAGCGACGGGACAGGGGGCCCTGAGAGGCTACACCTTC; CDR3aa: CASSLATGQGALRGYTF
v_gene: TRBV30; d_gene: -; abundance: -; j_gene: TRBJ2-5; CDR3nt: TGTGCCTGGAGTGTACGGCGCCTAGGGGGAGAGACCCAGTACTTC; CDR3aa: CAWSVRRLGGETQYF
v_gene: TRBV18; d_gene: -; abundance: -; j_gene: TRBJ2-7; CDR3nt: TGTGCCAGCTCACCACCACGTCCCAATTACGAGCAGTACTTC; CDR3aa: CASSPPRPNYEQYF
v_gene: TRBV11-2; d_gene: -; abundance: once; j_gene: TRBJ2-1; CDR3nt: TGTGCCAGCAGCTTAGTTCACTCCTCCTACAATGAGCAGTTCTTC; CDR3aa: CASSLVHSSYNEQFF
v_gene: TRBV7-6; d_gene: -; abundance: -; j_gene: TRBJ1-1; CDR3nt: TGTGCCAGCAGCTTATCTATAATGGCTTTCTTT; CDR3aa: CASSLSIMAFF
v_gene: TRBV7-8; d_gene: -; abundance: -; j_gene: TRBJ2-1; CDR3nt: TGTGCCAGCAGCCAGGGTTCCGACTACAATGAGCAGTTCTTC; CDR3aa: CASSQGSDYNEQFF
v_gene: TRBV7-2; d_gene: -; abundance: -; j_gene: TRBJ1-5; CDR3nt: TGTGCCAGCAGCCGACTGGGGAATCAGCCCCAGCATTTT; CDR3aa: CASSRLGNQPQHF
v_gene: TRBV6-1; d_gene: -; abundance: -; j_gene: TRBJ2-3; CDR3nt: TGTGCCAGCAGTTCGGACTACACAGATACGCAGTATTTT; CDR3aa: CASSSDYTDTQYF
v_gene: TRBV6-6; d_gene: TRBD2; abundance: -; j_gene: TRBJ2-1; CDR3nt: TGTGCCGGCCTGGGGGGAGCGGGGGGCCGGAATGAGCAGTTCTTC; CDR3aa: CAGLGGAGGRNEQFF
v_gene: TRBV7-9; d_gene: TRBD2; abundance: -; j_gene: TRBJ2-3; CDR3nt: TGTGCCAGCAGCTTGGTGACTAGCGGGGGGGCATTAGATACGCAGTATTTT; CDR3aa: CASSLVTSGGALDTQYF
v_gene: TRBV4-2; d_gene: TRBD1; abundance: few; j_gene: TRBJ2-7; CDR3nt: TGTGCCAGCAGCCCGGTGGTAGTCAGGGGGAGCTCCTACGAGCAGTACTTC; CDR3aa: CASSPVVVRGSSYEQYF
v_gene: TRBV7-9; d_gene: -; abundance: few; j_gene: TRBJ1-3; CDR3nt: TGTGCCAGCAGCTTAATTGGGTTGGCAGGTCCGTTCTCTGGAAACACCATATATTTT; CDR3aa: CASSLIGLAGPFSGNTIYF
v_gene: TRBV4-3; d_gene: -; abundance: few; j_gene: TRBJ1-4; CDR3nt: TGCGCCAGCAGCCAACCCGGACGGAATGATGGGGAAAAACTGTTTTTT; CDR3aa: CASSQPGRNDGEKLFF
v_gene: TRBV10-2; d_gene: TRBD2; abundance: -; j_gene: TRBJ2-1; CDR3nt: TGCGCCAGCAGCCTTCCGGGGGGGGATGAGCAGTTCTTC; CDR3aa: CASSLPGGDEQFF
v_gene: TRBV18; d_gene: -; abundance: -; j_gene: TRBJ2-7; CDR3nt: TGTGCCAGCTCACCCGGCAACTCCTACGAGCAGTACTTC; CDR3aa: CASSPGNSYEQYF
v_gene: TRBV5-1; d_gene: TRBD2; abundance: few; j_gene: TRBJ2-1; CDR3nt: TGCGCCAGCAGCTTGGCTAGCGGGGGGGCCGATGAGCAGTTCTTC; CDR3aa: CASSLASGGADEQFF
v_gene: TRBV5-4; d_gene: TRBD2; abundance: -; j_gene: TRBJ2-1; CDR3nt: TGTGCCAGCAGCCTGATGGCTAGCGGATACAATGAGCAGTTCTTC; CDR3aa: CASSLMASGYNEQFF
v_gene: TRBV7-8; d_gene: -; abundance: -; j_gene: TRBJ2-1; CDR3nt: TGTGCCAGCAGCCCTGGAGGGACCAGCTCCTACAATGAGCAGTTCTTC; CDR3aa: CASSPGGTSSYNEQFF
v_gene: TRBV19; d_gene: -; abundance: -; j_gene: TRBJ1-1; CDR3nt: TGTGCCAGTACGCTCGGACAGTCGAACACTGAAGCTTTCTTT; CDR3aa: CASTLGQSNTEAFF
v_gene: TRBV23-1; d_gene: -; abundance: -; j_gene: TRBJ2-4; CDR3nt: TGCGCCAGCAGCCGACAGAATGGCAAAAACATTCAGTACTTC; CDR3aa: CASSRQNGKNIQYF
v_gene: TRBV7-9; d_gene: -; abundance: once; j_gene: TRBJ2-3; CDR3nt: TGTGCCAGCAGCTACACTGCGGGGGGACAGACAGATACGCAGTATTTT; CDR3aa: CASSYTAGGQTDTQYF
v_gene: TRBV10-2; d_gene: -; abundance: few; j_gene: TRBJ1-5; CDR3nt: TGCGCCACCCTCCCGGGACATCTCAATAGCAATCAGCCCCAGCATTTT; CDR3aa: CATLPGHLNSNQPQHF
v_gene: TRBV2; d_gene: -; abundance: -; j_gene: TRBJ2-2; CDR3nt: TGTGCCAGCAGTCTTACAGGCACCGGGGAGCTGTTTTTT; CDR3aa: CASSLTGTGELFF
v_gene: TRBV5-1; d_gene: TRBD1; abundance: few; j_gene: TRBJ2-5; CDR3nt: TGCGCCAGTTCGACAGGGTCGACAGAGACCCAGTACTTC; CDR3aa: CASSTGSTETQYF
v_gene: TRBV5-1; d_gene: TRBD2; abundance: few; j_gene: TRBJ2-1; CDR3nt: TGCGCCAGCAATAGCGGGGGGGTTGTTAATGAGCAGTTCTTC; CDR3aa: CASNSGGVVNEQFF
v_gene: TRBV7-2; d_gene: TRBD1; abundance: once; j_gene: TRBJ1-3; CDR3nt: TGTGCCAGCAGCCGGGACAGCTCTGGAAACACCATATATTTT; CDR3aa: CASSRDSSGNTIYF
v_gene: TRBV27; d_gene: -; abundance: few; j_gene: TRBJ1-4; CDR3nt: TGTGCCAGCACCCCACTCTCGGATGCGGTGGCTAATGAAAAACTGTTTTTT; CDR3aa: CASTPLSDAVANEKLFF